These 21 T cell receptor beta chains were sequenced from one sample in a study of T-cell reconstitution after alpha-beta-depleted transplantation in children. As it was prepared, the TCRbeta library received unique molecular identifiers. MiXCR, run by TCRdb on the PCR reads, gives a single entry per CDR3 protein. The sample has approximately 250,000 distinct CDR3 sequences, approximately 9.7% seen once; the top ten hold 5% to 6%. The sequences come from PBMCs from the stem cell graft donor, collected from the stem cell graft. The origin of the receptors is a human donor who donated a stem cell graft to a child with SCID.

This clonotype was seen at least ten times. The V and J genes are TRBV11-1 and TRBJ2-3; D is perhaps TRBD2 (6 bases). V dropped 1 base and J dropped 2 bases, with 19 bases sitting between them. CDR1 SGHAT and CDR2 FQDESV come from the germline V gene (reference sequence). This CDR3 has 18 residues. As DNA, the CDR3 is TGTGCCAGCAGCTTAGGGCGGTCGGGAGCGGCCGACACAGATACGCAGTATTTT. Its translation: CASSLGRSGAADTDTQYF.

This clonotype was counted many times. The chain has TRBV20-1 and TRBJ2-3; perhaps D is TRBD1 or TRBD2 (5 bases each). This CDR3 is 13 amino acids long. The V gene lost 3 bases and the J gene lost 5 bases, with 12 bases spanning the gap. From germline, CDR1 is DFQATT and CDR2 SNEGSKA (reference sequence). For the CDR3, the DNA is TGCAGTGCTAGCGGGGTGAGGGGAGATACGCAGTATTTT. It specifies CSASGVRGDTQYF.

This chain uses TRBV12-3 or TRBV12-4 with TRBJ1-2; D gene uncertain. Deletions cut 6 bases from V and 4 bases from J, with 9 bases between. This CDR3 spans 12 amino acids. This CDR3 reads CASREFGYGYTF. In DNA form, the CDR3 reads TGTGCCAGCAGAGAATTCGGCTATGGCTACACCTTC.

There are many counts of this clonotype. The V call is TRBV5-1, the J call TRBJ1-1; weak D call: TRBD1 (5 bases). The CDR3 length is 16 residues. Germline loops: CDR1 SGHRS, CDR2 YFSETQ. The V and J ends lost 0 bases and 0 bases respectively, with 12 bases between them. CDR3 coding DNA: TGCGCCAGCAGCTTGGGAAGGGGCGGGATGAACACTGAAGCTTTCTTT. Encoded protein: CASSLGRGGMNTEAFF.

This clonotype turned up a few times. The chain couples TRBV20-1 to TRBJ1-1; D unclear. The CDR3 totals 12 residues. Germline CDR1 DFQATT, CDR2 SNEGSKA (reference sequence). V was pared by 1 base and J by 1 base, with 4 bases between. CDR3 region: CSARGPNTEAFF. CDR3 DNA: TGCAGTGCTAGAGGCCCGAACACTGAAGCTTTCTTT.

The table lists this clonotype with many counts. The chain couples TRBV10-3 to TRBJ1-1, with D possibly being TRBD1 (5 bases). Germline CDR1 reads ENHRY; CDR2 reads SYGVKD. V was pared by 3 bases and J by 5 bases, with 16 bases between. The CDR3 has 15 amino acids. The CDR3 is CAISEYPPGETEAFF. The CDR3 DNA reads as TGTGCCATCAGTGAATATCCCCCGGGGGAGACTGAAGCTTTCTTT.

This clonotype has at least ten counts. The chain uses TRBV5-1 and TRBJ2-1; 10 bases are shared with TRBD2. With 1 base clipped from V and 4 bases from J, the junction kept 8 bases outside the gene matches. CDR1 and CDR2 (germline): SGHRS, YFSETQ. CDR3 size: 17 residues. The chain's CDR3 is CASSLYSSGGPYNEQFF. CDR3 in DNA: TGCGCCAGCAGCTTGTATTCTAGCGGGGGCCCGTACAATGAGCAGTTCTTC.

The chain joins TRBV5-1 to TRBJ1-1; D possibly corresponds to TRBD1 (5 bases). The CDR3 is 14 amino acids. Germline CDR1 and CDR2: SGHRS and YFSETQ. Trimming removed 4 bases from V and 1 base from J, with 11 bases in between. The CDR3 protein is CASSPGGWNTEAFF. The CDR3 DNA follows: TGCGCCAGCAGCCCGGGGGGGTGGAACACTGAAGCTTTCTTT.

The chain joins TRBV6-5 to TRBJ1-1; 7 bases agree with TRBD1. The CDR3 loop spans 15 amino acids. Germline CDR1 is MNHEY and CDR2 is SVGAGI. V dropped 0 bases and J dropped 2; count of bases not matched to a gene: 3. The CDR3 DNA sequence: TGTGCCAGCAGTTACTCGGGACAGTCCAACACTGAAGCTTTCTTT. It yields the protein CASSYSGQSNTEAFF.

This clonotype was detected ten times or more. The rearrangement links TRBV4-1 to TRBJ1-6, with a weak D call TRBD1 (6 bases). The CDR3 is 15 residues long. Germline V gene sequence: CDR1 MGHRA, CDR2 YSYEKL. Between the trimmed V and J ends, which lost 0 bases and 7 bases, there was a span of 10 bases. The DNA of the CDR3 is TGCGCCAGCAGCCAAGATCGACAGGACAATTCACCCCTCCACTTT. This encodes CASSQDRQDNSPLHF.

This clonotype has a count of ten or more. This sequence joins TRBV7-8 and TRBJ1-1; 8 bases fit TRBD1. The V segment lost 0 bases and the J segment 7 bases; nucleotides outside the gene matches: 7. Germline-derived CDR1 and CDR2 are SGHVS and FQNEAQ. CDR3 length equals 15 residues. In DNA, the CDR3 is TGTGCCAGCAGCTTAGCCTCAGGGGGCATTGGTGAAGCTTTCTTT. Its translation: CASSLASGGIGEAFF.

Details on this clonotype: This may be a read error: a much more frequent sequence differs by one nucleotide. The J gene is TRBJ1-5, the V gene TRBV20-1, with a possible D match to TRBD1 (6 bases). The CDR3 is 16 amino acids. CDR1 DFQATT and CDR2 SNEGSKA come from the germline V gene (reference sequence). The CDR3 sequence is CSARDRLKGGNQPLHF. As DNA, the CDR3 is TGCAGTGCTAGAGATCGACTGAAGGGGGGCAATCAGCCCCTGCATTTT.

This clonotype was detected many times. This chain connects TRBV2 to TRBJ2-7; possibly TRBD2 for D (5 bases). From germline, CDR1 is SNHLY and CDR2 FYNNEI. This CDR3 region has 11 residues. V was clipped by 6 bases and J by 7 bases, with 10 bases between them. CDR3 protein: CASSTTREQYF. The CDR3 DNA reads as TGTGCCAGCAGCACTACTAGGGAGCAGTACTTC. Looking up the rest from reference TRBV2 and TRBJ2-7 gives the full variable domain: EPEVTQTPSHQVTQMGQEVILRCVPISNHLYFYWYRQILGQKVEFLVSFYNNEISEKSEIFDDQFSVERPDGSNFTLKIRSTKLEDSAMYFCASSTTREQYFGPGTRLTVT.

This clonotype showed up many times. The chain carries TRBV28 and TRBJ2-7; 8 positions agree with TRBD1. The germline CDR1 and CDR2 sequences are MDHEN and SYDVKM. This CDR3 region has 13 residues. The junction had 4 bases not matched to a gene; V was cut back by 2 bases and J by 7 bases. The CDR3, as DNA: TGTGCCAGCAGTTTACGGCGGACAGGGGAGCAGTACTTC. This encodes CASSLRRTGEQYF.

This clonotype has a count of ten or more. The chain recombines TRBV11-2 with TRBJ2-3; perhaps D is TRBD1 or TRBD2 (5 bases each). This CDR3 has 18 residues. The V and J ends lost 0 bases and 4 bases respectively, with 20 bases between them. The germline V gene has CDR1 SGHAT and CDR2 FQNNGV. CDR3 DNA sequence: TGTGCCAGCAGCTTAGAGGCAGGGACGTCATTGTGGGCAGATACGCAGTATTTT. This translates into CASSLEAGTSLWADTQYF.

This clonotype has a count of ten or more. The chain joins TRBV5-1 to TRBJ2-5; the D is unclear. Germline values: CDR1 SGHRS, CDR2 YFSETQ. V was pared by 4 bases and J by 1 base, with 5 bases between. This CDR3 is built from 12 residues. CDR3 DNA sequence: TGCGCCAGCAGCCAACTCCAAGAGACCCAGTACTTC. Protein product: CASSQLQETQYF.

This clonotype was seen repeatedly, ten times or more. This chain connects TRBV14 to TRBJ1-2; D is unclear. V lost 1 base, J lost 4 bases, and 13 bases lay in between. Germline V CDR1 and CDR2: SGHDN, FVKESK. The CDR3 contains 15 residues. CDR3 coding DNA: TGTGCCAGCAGCCAAGTCATGGGATCCCTCTATGGCTACACCTTC. Its protein is CASSQVMGSLYGYTF.

This clonotype was seen many times. The chain employs TRBV29-1 and TRBJ2-5; D is undetermined. V was trimmed by 6 bases and J by 0 bases, leaving 5 bases between them. The length of the CDR3 is 11 residues. CDR1 SQVTM and CDR2 ANQGSEA come from the germline V gene. The CDR3 here is CSVAHQETQYF. The CDR3 DNA reads as TGCAGCGTCGCGCACCAAGAGACCCAGTACTTC. The full variable domain, completed using reference TRBV29-1 and TRBJ2-5, is SAVISQKPSRDICQRGTSLTIQCQVDSQVTMMFWYRQQPGQSLTLIATANQGSEATYESGFVIDKFPISRPNLTFSTLTVSNMSPEDSSIYLCSVAHQETQYFGPGTRLLVL.

In its sample, this clonotype was seen a few times. The chain carries TRBV15 and TRBJ2-1, with TRBD2 matching over 15 bases. The V segment lost 4 bases and the J segment 6 bases; nucleotides outside the gene matches: 4. The CDR3 covers 16 residues. CDR1 is LNHNV and CDR2 is YYDKDF in the germline V gene (reference sequence). The CDR3 loop reads CATSTRTSGRVNEQFF. As DNA, the CDR3 is TGTGCCACCAGCACCCGGACTAGCGGGAGGGTCAATGAGCAGTTCTTC.

This clonotype occurred many times. The chain employs TRBV28 and TRBJ1-5, with TRBD1 matching 7 bases. V dropped 7 bases and J dropped 3; count of bases not matched to a gene: 9. Per germline, CDR1 MDHEN and CDR2 SYDVKM. The CDR3 contains 15 residues. CDR3 residues: CASNPGGTVNQPQHF. The CDR3 DNA reads TGTGCCAGCAACCCTGGCGGGACAGTCAATCAGCCCCAGCATTTT.

Many counts were recorded for this clonotype. V and J are TRBV20-1 and TRBJ2-1; 11 bases line up with TRBD2. Germline V gene data show CDR1 as DFQATT and CDR2 as SNEGSKA (reference sequence). The V segment lost 0 bases and the J segment 5 bases; nucleotides outside the gene matches: 6. CDR3 length equals 16 residues. The CDR3 is CSAREGSSGRDNEQFF. Written as DNA, the CDR3 is TGCAGTGCTAGAGAGGGCAGTAGCGGGAGGGACAATGAGCAGTTCTTC.